Sequencing of this T cell receptor (beta chain) was carried out in a study of T cell changes during pregnancy in multiple sclerosis (dated by TCRdb to between 2018 and 2021). Regarding the study in general: In women with multiple sclerosis, the researchers looked at how the T cell repertoire shifted as pregnancy progressed.

The CDR3 sequence holds 13 residues, the cysteine and phenylalanine included. The entry retains the CDR3 DNA only, 39 bases that are in frame from base 1. V and J are truncated by 4 bases and 4 bases respectively, leaving an intervening sequence of 9 bases. From a lookup of the germline V gene (reference sequence), CDR1 and CDR2 are SGHNT and YYREEE. Library preparation used the immunoSEQ multiplex PCR assay. TCRdb carries this immuneACCESS record with in-frame sequences only. Its versions omit some clonotypes, under half of them owing to an unresolved V gene in the studies checked, with the rest unexplained. The sample table contains tens of thousands of clones; only one count was recorded for approximately 90% of them. More than 1.1% of the sample is taken by the ten largest. Turning to this clone: It lacks a known antigen. Within one base of it there is no much larger clone, and no base qualities were kept.

The origin of this receptor is a female donor with multiple sclerosis, enrolled in a pregnancy study. The sample here was peripheral blood, taken after pregnancy. This sequence uses TRBV5-4 and TRBJ2-1, with the identity of the D gene unclear. In nucleotides, the sequence is TGTGCCAGCAGCCCTGACTCTTACAATGAGCAGTTCTTC. Protein translation: CASSPDSYNEQFF.